The 19 T cell receptor beta chains reported below all come from one sample, sequenced in a study of blood T cells in healthy people across ages. A J-beta primer mix and a sample-barcoded 5' primer were used in a second PCR of roughly 7 to 12 cycles. Each CDR3 protein gets one entry after TCRdb re-called the 5' RACE reads with MiXCR. The sample shows over 600,000 distinct CDR3 sequences, just over 55% of them seen only once. What was sequenced was blood. Source of these receptors: a man aged 35 to 55 in good health.

This clonotype turned up a few times. The chain has TRBV7-2 and TRBJ1-2, with D possibly being TRBD1 (6 bases). The CDR3 contains 15 residues. The V gene's germline CDR1 is SGHTA and CDR2 FQGNSA. V lost 2 bases to trimming and J lost 4 bases, with 14 bases between them. For the CDR3, the DNA is TGTGCCAGCAGCTTATCGCGCACAGGGACCTATGGCTACACCTTC. As protein: CASSLSRTGTYGYTF. The whole variable domain, filled in from reference TRBV7-2 and TRBJ1-2, reads GAGVSQSPSNKVTEKGKDVELRCDPISGHTALYWYRQSLGQGLEFLIYFQGNSAPDKSGLPSDRFSAERTGGSVSTLTIQRTQQEDSAVYLCASSLSRTGTYGYTFGSGTRLTVV.

The chain has TRBV20-1 and TRBJ1-1; TRBD1 matches 11 bases. Germline loops: CDR1 DFQATT, CDR2 SNEGSKA (reference sequence). V lost 4 bases, J lost 1 base, and 5 bases stayed unmatched. The CDR3 has 15 amino acids. The CDR3 region is CSAIWTGGWNTEAFF. The CDR3 nucleotides are TGCAGTGCTATATGGACAGGGGGCTGGAACACTGAAGCTTTCTTT.

The sample holds a few counts of this clonotype. The chain combines TRBV20-1 with TRBJ2-3, with D unclear. The ends were cut back, 6 bases at V and 0 bases at J, with 7 bases in the middle. CDR1 and CDR2 (germline): DFQATT, SNEGSKA (reference sequence). The CDR3 extends over 12 amino acids. This chain's CDR3 is CSAFDSTDTQYF. The CDR3 DNA sequence: TGCAGTGCCTTCGACAGCACAGATACGCAGTATTTT.

This clonotype was counted only a few times. The J gene is TRBJ2-7, the V gene TRBV6-2 or TRBV6-3; D gene unclear. Per the germline V gene, CDR1 is MNHEY and CDR2 is SVGEGT. V was cut by 7 bases and J by 2 bases, with 9 bases left in between. This CDR3 is built from 12 residues. The CDR3 is CASTTTTYEQYF. The CDR3 DNA follows: TGTGCCAGCACCACCACCACCTACGAGCAGTACTTC.

The V gene is TRBV11-2, the J gene TRBJ2-4; D perhaps matches TRBD1 (5 bases). The CDR3 extends over 16 amino acids. Germline V gives CDR1 SGHAT, CDR2 FQNNGV. The V and J ends lost 3 bases and 5 bases respectively, with 17 bases between them. The DNA of the CDR3 is TGTGCCAGCAGCTTGCAGGGCGCCGGTATACAAAACATTCAGTACTTC. Its protein product is CASSLQGAGIQNIQYF.

This chain links TRBV6-2 or TRBV6-3 with TRBJ2-5, with a tentative D call TRBD2 (6 bases). With 2 bases removed from V and 0 bases from J, the gap between germline ends came to 7 bases. The germline V gene has CDR1 MNHEY and CDR2 SVGEGT. The CDR3 is 14 residues long. The CDR3 spells CASSYRRDQETQYF. Written as DNA, the CDR3 is TGTGCCAGCAGTTACAGGAGGGACCAAGAGACCCAGTACTTC.

This clonotype was recorded a few times. The chain employs TRBV28 and TRBJ1-6; TRBD1 is a possible D gene (6 bases). Trimming took off 10 bases at V and 13 bases at J, with 20 bases between the two ends. The CDR3 is 13 amino acids. Germline loops: CDR1 MDHEN, CDR2 SYDVKM. CDR3 sequence reads: CATHSLGALPLHF. The CDR3 nucleotides read TGTGCCACTCATTCTCTGGGGGCCCTCCCCCTCCACTTT.

This clonotype was picked up a small number of times. The rearrangement uses TRBV14 and TRBJ2-5, with D unclear. Germline assignment: CDR1 SGHDN and CDR2 FVKESK. The V end lost 4 bases, the J end lost 0 bases, and 18 bases lay between the germline ends. CDR3 length: 17 amino acids. The CDR3 DNA follows: TGTGCCAGCAGCCTCGAGAAGAAGGCTCGGTACCAAGAGACCCAGTACTTC. It translates to CASSLEKKARYQETQYF.

This clonotype was counted a few times. The chain joins TRBV29-1 to TRBJ2-5; D gene ambiguous. V shed 3 bases and J shed 2 bases, with 10 bases lying between them. Germline CDR1 and CDR2: SQVTM and ANQGSEA. The length of the CDR3 is 13 residues. In DNA, the CDR3 is TGCAGCGTTGATGGTGGGCTTCAAGAGACCCAGTACTTC. It yields the protein CSVDGGLQETQYF.

The rearrangement links TRBV25-1 to TRBJ2-5; D gene unclear. CDR1 is MGHDK and CDR2 is SYGVNS in the germline V gene. The CDR3 has 10 amino acids. Trimming cost V 2 bases and J 7 bases, with 2 bases left between them. In DNA, the CDR3 is TGTGCCAGCAGTGAAGGGACCCAGTACTTC. This gives the protein CASSEGTQYF. Looking up the rest from reference TRBV25-1 and TRBJ2-5 gives the full variable domain: EADIYQTPRYLVIGTGKKITLECSQTMGHDKMYWYQQDPGMELHLIHYSYGVNSTEKGDLSSESTVSRIRTEHFPLTLESARPSHTSQYLCASSEGTQYFGPGTRLLVL.

The rearrangement uses TRBV29-1 and TRBJ2-6; no reliable D call. V was pared by 5 bases and J by 0 bases, with 8 bases between. Germline CDR1 and CDR2: SQVTM and ANQGSEA. This CDR3 contains 14 residues. The CDR3 region is CSVLLSSGANVLTF. CDR3 nucleotide sequence: TGCAGCGTTCTCCTGAGCTCTGGGGCCAACGTCCTGACTTTC.

As to this clonotype: At one of its ends the junction is not consistent with the germline gene, which may arise from a read error. The chain has TRBV20-1 and TRBJ2-1; D call uncertain. Germline V CDR1 and CDR2: DFQATT, SNEGSKA (reference sequence). There are 13 residues in the CDR3. The CDR3, as DNA: TGCAGTGCTAGCGGAAACTCCTACGATGAGCAGTTCTTC. This encodes CSASGNSYDEQFF.

Remarks on this clonotype: The junction shows a germline mismatch at one end, possibly a read error. The V and J genes are TRBV28 and TRBJ2-5; perhaps D is TRBD1 or TRBD2 (6 bases each). The CDR3 sequence is 14 residues long. Germline values: CDR1 MDHEN, CDR2 SYDVKM. The CDR3 DNA sequence: TGTGCCGGCAGGCTAGGGGGGAACCAAGAGACCCAGTACTTC. Amino acid sequence: CAGRLGGNQETQYF.

This clonotype was detected only once. The chain is built from TRBV5-5 and TRBJ1-4, with 11 nucleotides matching TRBD1. The V segment lost 2 bases and the J segment 8 bases; nucleotides outside the gene matches: 11. CDR3 length equals 17 residues. Germline V lookup: CDR1 SGHKS, CDR2 YYEKEE (reference sequence). CDR3 protein: CASSFGQGAWGEEKLFF. CDR3 DNA sequence: TGTGCCAGCAGCTTTGGACAGGGGGCCTGGGGAGAAGAAAAACTGTTTTTT.

V gene TRBV12-3 or TRBV12-4 combines with J gene TRBJ2-1, with TRBD2 matching over 10 bases. The length of the CDR3 is 14 residues. V was pared by 7 bases and J by 9 bases, with 9 bases of the junction left unmatched. This CDR3 reads CASTGASGSLEQFF. Here the CDR3 DNA reads TGTGCCAGCACGGGGGCTAGCGGGAGCCTTGAGCAGTTCTTC.

The CDR3 DNA follows: TGCAGCGTTGGTAGGGCAGGGGTAGCAGATACGCAGTATTTT. It is translated as CSVGRAGVADTQYF. This chain links TRBV29-1 with TRBJ2-3; a weak D match, TRBD1 (6 bases). Trimming shortened V by 4 bases and J by 4 bases, and 15 bases separated the two germline ends. This CDR3 spans 14 amino acids. Germline V gives CDR1 SQVTM, CDR2 ANQGSEA.

This clonotype has just a few counts. This sequence joins TRBV27 and TRBJ2-5; TRBD2 agrees at 7 bases. The germline V gene has CDR1 MNHEY and CDR2 SMNVEV (reference sequence). There are 15 residues in the CDR3. The V segment lost 8 bases and the J segment 11 bases; nucleotides outside the gene matches: 20. CDR3 sequence (DNA): TGTGCCAGCGGCTTGGGTGCGGCGCCAGGGAGGGAGCAGTACTTC. It is translated as CASGLGAAPGREQYF.

The chain joins TRBV9 to TRBJ2-3; D gene unclear. The V end was cut by 0 bases, the J end by 4 bases, with 12 bases between. The germline V gene has CDR1 SGDLS and CDR2 YYNGEE. This CDR3 has 15 residues. CDR3 residues: CASSVVAAISDTQYF. Written as DNA, the CDR3 is TGTGCCAGCAGCGTAGTAGCTGCGATCTCAGATACGCAGTATTTT.

This chain joins TRBV13 and TRBJ1-3, with 7 bases matching TRBD1. Germline V lookup: CDR1 PRHDT, CDR2 FYEKMQ (reference sequence). Trimming removed 4 bases from V and 0 bases from J; junction bases left unmatched: 3. The CDR3 runs 15 residues. In DNA form, the CDR3 reads TGTGCCAGCAGCTACGGACAGGCCTCTGGAAACACCATATATTTT. The encoded protein is CASSYGQASGNTIYF.